A single T cell receptor (beta chain) is shown here with its context. No cognate antigen has been identified for it. Nothing much larger sits one base from this clone, and base qualities are not available. The data originate from a study of T cell responses to AZD1222 COVID-19 vaccine (dated by TCRdb to the early 2020s). Regarding the research as a whole: AZD1222 recipients with second doses at about 4 weeks or about 12 weeks were pooled, because spike-specific TCR depth and breadth did not differ between schedules. Enrollment into the trials was organized by age into subgroups of 18-55, 56-69 and 70-plus years, and those subgroups contained roughly 150, 30 and 60 TCR-sequenced participants, respectively. TCR sequencing was performed for roughly 250 trial participants, of whom approximately 200 were given two doses of AZD1222 and around 25 were given two doses of MenACWY control vaccine.

The CDR3 has 11 amino acids, counting the end cysteine and phenylalanine. This entry keeps only the CDR3 DNA: 33 bases, framed from base 1. V is pared back by 4 bases and J by 5 bases, with 6 bases lying between the germline termini. The germline V gene provides CDR1 SGHVS and CDR2 FNYEAQ. The intended sense of this specimen's time point label: baseline before first vaccination. Vaccinee samples came from UK trials COV001 and COV002, including a single-blind randomized controlled phase 2/3 trial of AZD1222 (ChAdOx1 nCoV-19) in healthy adults. For TCRbeta chain sequencing, PBMC samples from trial participants were taken at day 0 and at day 28 after the second dose. General findings and caveats noted by the study authors: The 56-69-year group was small, and its depth increase did not reach significance, likely because of low power. A significant rise in spike-specific TCR breadth and depth was observed after two AZD1222 doses relative to day 0 and relative to MenACWY recipients. Nearly half of unique spike-specific TCRs reportedly recognized epitopes outside regions mutated in the B.1.351 and B.1.1.7 variants. Conclusions about previously exposed vaccinees are limited because only a handful of AZD1222 recipients were SARS-CoV-2 seropositive at baseline. Participants were mostly white British, with more females than males. The authors suggested clonal diversity may have been underestimated. Because no day 14 peak-response samples were available, the repertoires could be characterized only after the peak T cell response. CD4 TCRs associated with the vaccine covered the entire spike protein, and the dominant responses were in regions 160-218 and 743-854.

The CDR3 regions of human TCRbeta chains were analyzed by immunosequencing. Processing in the source paper ran as follows. Repertoire TCRs were checked for matches against a reference library of SARS-CoV-2-specific TCRs that had been generated using the MIRA antigen-specificity platform. Breadth was defined as the fraction of unique TCRs that were SARS-CoV-2-associated, and depth was defined as the fraction of total T cells that were SARS-CoV-2-associated. Using the MIRA data, each spike-specific TCR was assigned both to the spike region to which the TCR was reactive and to a CD4 or CD8 class. Log10-transformed breadth and depth values were compared by one-way ANOVA with Sidak's multiple comparisons tests. TCRdb's version of the immuneACCESS table is confined to in-frame rearrangements and falls short of the full clone set. An unresolved V gene accounts for under half of the shortfall where checked; the remainder is of unknown origin. V, J and clone size were drawn from that table, and D and trimming were deduced from the DNA. In this sample the table shows around 140,000 clones, over 90% of which occur a single time. Jointly, the top ten make up roughly 5.6% of the sample.

The sample was peripheral blood, taken on day 0 of AZD1222 vaccination. The receptor's source is an adult in good health. This chain joins TRBV7-6 to TRBJ2-7; the D element could tentatively be TRBD1 or TRBD2, as 5 bases agree for each. CDR3 region: CASSSGHEQYF. In nucleotides, the sequence is TGTGCCAGCAGCTCGGGGCACGAGCAGTACTTC.